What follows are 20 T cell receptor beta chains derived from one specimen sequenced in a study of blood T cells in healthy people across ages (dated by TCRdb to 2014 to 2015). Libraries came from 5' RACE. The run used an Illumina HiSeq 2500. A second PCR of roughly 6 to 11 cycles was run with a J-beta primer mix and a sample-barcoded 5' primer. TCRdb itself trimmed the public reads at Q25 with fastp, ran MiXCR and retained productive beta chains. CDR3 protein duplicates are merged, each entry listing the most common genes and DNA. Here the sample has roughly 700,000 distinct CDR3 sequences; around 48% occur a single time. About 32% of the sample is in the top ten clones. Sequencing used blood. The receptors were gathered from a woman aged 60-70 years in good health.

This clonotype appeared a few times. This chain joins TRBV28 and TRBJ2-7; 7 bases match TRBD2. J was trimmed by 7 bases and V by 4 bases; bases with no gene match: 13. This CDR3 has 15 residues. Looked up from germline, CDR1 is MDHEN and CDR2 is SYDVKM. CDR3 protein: CASSSFGLGGREQYF. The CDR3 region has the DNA TGTGCCAGCAGTTCTTTCGGACTAGGCGGTAGGGAGCAGTACTTC.

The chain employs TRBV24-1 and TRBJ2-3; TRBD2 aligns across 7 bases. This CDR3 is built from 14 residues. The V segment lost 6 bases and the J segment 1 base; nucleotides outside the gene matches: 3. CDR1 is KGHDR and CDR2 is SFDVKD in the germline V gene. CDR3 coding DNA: TGTGCCACCAGTCCAGCGGGGCGCACAGATACGCAGTATTTT. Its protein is CATSPAGRTDTQYF.

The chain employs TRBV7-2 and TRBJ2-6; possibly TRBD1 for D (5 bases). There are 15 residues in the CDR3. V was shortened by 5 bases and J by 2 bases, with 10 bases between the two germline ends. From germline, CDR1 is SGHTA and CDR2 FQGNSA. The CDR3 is CASSPRVAGANVLTF. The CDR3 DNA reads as TGTGCCAGCAGCCCCAGGGTTGCTGGGGCCAACGTCCTGACTTTC. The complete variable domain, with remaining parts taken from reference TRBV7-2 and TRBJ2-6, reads GAGVSQSPSNKVTEKGKDVELRCDPISGHTALYWYRQSLGQGLEFLIYFQGNSAPDKSGLPSDRFSAERTGGSVSTLTIQRTQQEDSAVYLCASSPRVAGANVLTFGAGSRLTVL.

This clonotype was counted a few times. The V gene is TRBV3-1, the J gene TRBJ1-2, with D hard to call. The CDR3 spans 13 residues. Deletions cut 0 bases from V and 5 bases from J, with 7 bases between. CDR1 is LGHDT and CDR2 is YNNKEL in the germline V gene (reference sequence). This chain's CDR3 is CASSQDNGYGYTF. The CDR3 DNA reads TGTGCCAGCAGCCAAGACAACGGGTATGGCTACACCTTC.

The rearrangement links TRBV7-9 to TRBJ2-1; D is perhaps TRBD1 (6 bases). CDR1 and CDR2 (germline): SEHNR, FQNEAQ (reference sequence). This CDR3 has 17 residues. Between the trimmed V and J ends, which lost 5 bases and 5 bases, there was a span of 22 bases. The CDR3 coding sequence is TGTGCCAGCAGCCCCGGGACACGGACGCTGGGGAACAATGAGCAGTTCTTC. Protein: CASSPGTRTLGNNEQFF. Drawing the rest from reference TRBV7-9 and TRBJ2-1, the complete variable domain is DTGVSQNPRHKITKRGQNVTFRCDPISEHNRLYWYRQTLGQGPEFLTYFQNEAQLEKSRLLSDRFSAERPKGSFSTLEIQRTEQGDSAMYLCASSPGTRTLGNNEQFFGPGTRLTVL.

The CDR3 DNA is TGTGCCAGCAGCCGGACAGTGGGAAGAGCTAACTATGGCTACACCTTC. Protein sequence: CASSRTVGRANYGYTF. The V and J genes are TRBV5-6 and TRBJ1-2; a possible D gene is TRBD1 (6 bases). The CDR3 has 16 amino acids. The germline V gene encodes CDR1 SGHDT and CDR2 YYEEEE. Trimming removed 4 bases at V and 0 bases at J, with 16 bases between.

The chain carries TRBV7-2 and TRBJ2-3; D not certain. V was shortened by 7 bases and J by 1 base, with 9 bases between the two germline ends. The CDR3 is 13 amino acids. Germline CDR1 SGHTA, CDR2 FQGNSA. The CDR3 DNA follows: TGTGCCAGCACCCCGCCGGGCACAGATACGCAGTATTTT. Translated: CASTPPGTDTQYF. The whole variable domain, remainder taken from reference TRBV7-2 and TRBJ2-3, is GAGVSQSPSNKVTEKGKDVELRCDPISGHTALYWYRQSLGQGLEFLIYFQGNSAPDKSGLPSDRFSAERTGGSVSTLTIQRTQQEDSAVYLCASTPPGTDTQYFGPGTRLTVL.

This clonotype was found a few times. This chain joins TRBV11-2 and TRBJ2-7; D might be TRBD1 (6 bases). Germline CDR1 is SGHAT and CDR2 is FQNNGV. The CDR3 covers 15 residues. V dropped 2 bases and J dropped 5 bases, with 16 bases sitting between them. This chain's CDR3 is CASSLSGTPRDEQYF. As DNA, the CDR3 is TGTGCCAGCAGCTTATCCGGGACACCGCGGGACGAGCAGTACTTC. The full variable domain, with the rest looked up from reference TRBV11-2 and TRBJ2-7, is EAGVAQSPRYKIIEKRQSVAFWCNPISGHATLYWYQQILGQGPKLLIQFQNNGVVDDSQLPKDRFSAERLKGVDSTLKIQPAKLEDSAVYLCASSLSGTPRDEQYFGPGTRLTVT.

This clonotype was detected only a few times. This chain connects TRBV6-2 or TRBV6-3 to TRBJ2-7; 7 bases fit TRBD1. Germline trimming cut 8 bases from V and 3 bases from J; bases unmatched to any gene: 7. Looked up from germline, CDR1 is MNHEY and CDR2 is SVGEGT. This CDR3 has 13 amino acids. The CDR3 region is CASGRDSRYEQYF. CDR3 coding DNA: TGTGCCAGCGGAAGGGACAGTCGCTACGAGCAGTACTTC.

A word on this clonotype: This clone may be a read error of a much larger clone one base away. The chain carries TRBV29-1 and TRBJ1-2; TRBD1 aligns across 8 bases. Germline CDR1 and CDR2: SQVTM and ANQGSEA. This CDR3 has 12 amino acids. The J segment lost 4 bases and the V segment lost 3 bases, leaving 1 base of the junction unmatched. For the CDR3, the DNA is TGCAGCGTTGAGGACAGGGTCTATGGCTACACCTTC. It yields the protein CSVEDRVYGYTF.

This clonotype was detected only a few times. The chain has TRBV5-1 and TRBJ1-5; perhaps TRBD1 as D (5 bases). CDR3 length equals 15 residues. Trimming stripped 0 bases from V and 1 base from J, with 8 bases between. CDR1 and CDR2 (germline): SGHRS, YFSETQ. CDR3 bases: TGCGCCAGCAGCTTGGGGGGGTCAAGCAATCAGCCCCAGCATTTT. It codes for CASSLGGSSNQPQHF.

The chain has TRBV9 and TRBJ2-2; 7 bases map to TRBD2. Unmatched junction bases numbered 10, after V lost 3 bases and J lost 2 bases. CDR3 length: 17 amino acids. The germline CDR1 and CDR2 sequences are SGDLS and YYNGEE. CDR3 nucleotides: TGTGCCAGCAGCGGCGGTGGGAGGGGCTTTAACACCGGGGAGCTGTTTTTT. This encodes CASSGGGRGFNTGELFF.

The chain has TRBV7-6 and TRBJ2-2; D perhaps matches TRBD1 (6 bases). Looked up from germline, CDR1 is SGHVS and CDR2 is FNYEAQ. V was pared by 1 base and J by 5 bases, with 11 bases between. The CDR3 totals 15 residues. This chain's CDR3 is CASSLGTARTGELFF. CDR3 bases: TGTGCCAGCAGCTTAGGGACAGCTAGAACCGGGGAGCTGTTTTTT. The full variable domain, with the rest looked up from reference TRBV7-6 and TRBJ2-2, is GAGVSQSPRYKVTKRGQDVALRCDPISGHVSLYWYRQALGQGPEFLTYFNYEAQQDKSGLPNDRFSAERPEGSISTLTIQRTEQRDSAMYRCASSLGTARTGELFFGEGSRLTVL.

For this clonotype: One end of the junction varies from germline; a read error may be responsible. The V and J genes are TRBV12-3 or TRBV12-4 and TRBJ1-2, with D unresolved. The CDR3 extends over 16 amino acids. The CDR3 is CASSFRPLTGTYGHTF. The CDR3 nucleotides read TGTGCCAGCAGTTTTCGCCCCCTGACCGGAACCTATGGCCACACCTTC.

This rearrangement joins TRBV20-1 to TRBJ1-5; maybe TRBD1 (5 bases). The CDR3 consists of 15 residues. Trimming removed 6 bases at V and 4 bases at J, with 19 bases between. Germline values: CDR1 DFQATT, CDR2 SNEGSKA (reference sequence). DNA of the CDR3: TGCAGTGCCACCCGGGGGGACGGAAGAAATCAGCCCCAGCATTTT. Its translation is CSATRGDGRNQPQHF.

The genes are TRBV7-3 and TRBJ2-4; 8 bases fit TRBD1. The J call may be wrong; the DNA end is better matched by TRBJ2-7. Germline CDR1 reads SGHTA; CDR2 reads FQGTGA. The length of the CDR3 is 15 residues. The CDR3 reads CASSLKGTGTHEQYF. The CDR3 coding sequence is TGTGCCAGCAGCTTAAAGGGGACAGGCACCCACGAGCAGTACTTC.

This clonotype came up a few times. CDR3 nucleotide sequence: TGCGCCAGCAGCTTGAATCAGAACTACGAGCAGTACTTC. Translation gives CASSLNQNYEQYF. The chain joins TRBV5-1 to TRBJ2-7; no firm D call. There are 13 residues in the CDR3. Per germline, CDR1 SGHRS and CDR2 YFSETQ. Trimming left V 1 base short and J 3 bases short, with 8 bases between.

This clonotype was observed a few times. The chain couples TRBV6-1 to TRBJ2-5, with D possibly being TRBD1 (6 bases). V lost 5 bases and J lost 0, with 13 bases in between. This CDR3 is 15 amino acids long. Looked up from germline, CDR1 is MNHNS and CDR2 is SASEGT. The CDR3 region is CASSYTGHYQETQYF. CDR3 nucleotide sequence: TGTGCCAGCAGTTATACAGGGCACTACCAAGAGACCCAGTACTTC.

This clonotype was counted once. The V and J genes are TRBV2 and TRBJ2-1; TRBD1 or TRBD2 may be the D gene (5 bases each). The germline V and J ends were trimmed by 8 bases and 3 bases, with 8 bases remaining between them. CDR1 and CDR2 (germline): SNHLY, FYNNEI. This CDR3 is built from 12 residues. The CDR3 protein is CASGDGYNEQFF. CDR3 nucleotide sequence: TGTGCCAGCGGGGACGGCTACAATGAGCAGTTCTTC.

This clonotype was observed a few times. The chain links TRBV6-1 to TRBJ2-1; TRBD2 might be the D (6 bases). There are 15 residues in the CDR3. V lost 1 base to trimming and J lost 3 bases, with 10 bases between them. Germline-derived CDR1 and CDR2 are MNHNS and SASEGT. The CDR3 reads CASSEEGLVYNEQFF. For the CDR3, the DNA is TGTGCCAGCAGTGAAGAGGGACTCGTCTACAATGAGCAGTTCTTC.